This entry lists 15 T cell receptor beta chains sequenced from one sample in a study of blood T cell repertoires in COVID-19 (dated by TCRdb to between 2020 and 2021). The library was made by the immunoSEQ multiplex PCR assay. TCRdb re-hosts the immuneACCESS table, in-frame sequences only. Its copies lack some clones; in the studies checked, an unresolved V gene accounts for under half of them, and the cause for the rest is not known. Counted in this sample were 150,000 to 200,000 clones; approximately 90% of them appeared once. 0.5% to 0.65% of the sample is in the top ten clones. The source material was peripheral blood. The receptors stem from a man between 45 and 60 years old with acute or convalescent COVID-19.

The chain employs TRBV10-3 and TRBJ1-5, with a weak D call TRBD1 (5 bases). Germline V gene lookup returns CDR1 ENHRY and CDR2 SYGVKD. The CDR3 contains 13 residues. The germline V and J ends were trimmed by 3 bases and 5 bases, with 8 bases remaining between them. The chain's CDR3 is CAISEDSYQPQHF. The CDR3 nucleotides are TGTGCCATCAGTGAAGACAGTTATCAGCCCCAGCATTTT.

The V and J genes are TRBV30 and TRBJ2-7; perhaps TRBD1 as D (6 bases). V lost 4 bases to trimming and J lost 3 bases, with 13 bases between them. Germline loops: CDR1 GTSNPN, CDR2 SVGIG (reference sequence). This CDR3 region has 13 residues. The CDR3: CAWTPGQSYEQYV. DNA for the CDR3: TGTGCCTGGACCCCGGGACAAAGCTACGAGCAGTACGTC.

This chain joins TRBV19 and TRBJ2-3; 9 nucleotides align to TRBD2. Germline V CDR1 and CDR2: LNHDA, SQIVND (reference sequence). With V trimmed by 8 bases and J by 0 bases, 3 bases remained unmatched. This CDR3 spans 14 amino acids. The CDR3, as DNA: TGTGCCAGTGGGGGACTAGCAAGCACAGATACGCAGTATTTT. Translating gives CASGGLASTDTQYF. Full variable domain (outside the CDR3, taken from reference TRBV19 and TRBJ2-3): DGGITQSPKYLFRKEGQNVTLSCEQNLNHDAMYWYRQDPGQGLRLIYYSQIVNDFQKGDIAEGYSVSREKKESFPLTVTSAQKNPTAFYLCASGGLASTDTQYFGPGTRLTVL.

This chain joins TRBV6-4 and TRBJ2-2, with 8 positions matching TRBD1. The CDR3 runs 14 residues. The trim removed 5 bases at V and 5 bases at J, leaving 4 bases unmatched. Per the germline V gene, CDR1 is MRHNA and CDR2 is SNTAGT. CDR3 sequence: CASSLRQGTGELFF. The CDR3 bases are TGTGCCAGCAGTTTACGACAGGGGACCGGGGAGCTGTTTTTT.

In nucleotides, the CDR3 is TGTGCCAGCAGTCCGCGGGACGCCTATGGCTACACCTTC. Protein: CASSPRDAYGYTF. The chain joins TRBV12-3 or TRBV12-4 to TRBJ1-2; perhaps TRBD1 as D (5 bases). This CDR3 comprises 13 residues. V was shortened by 5 bases and J by 4 bases, with 11 bases between the two germline ends.

A single count supports this clone. V gene TRBV6-1 combines with J gene TRBJ1-2, with no clear D. CDR3 length: 12 amino acids. Trimming pared 1 base from V and 8 bases from J, leaving 8 bases between. Germline V gene data show CDR1 as MNHNS and CDR2 as SASEGT. The CDR3 bases are TGTGCCAGCAGTGAAGGGGCCCCGGGCTACACCTTC. Protein product: CASSEGAPGYTF.

This clone was seen just once. J is TRBJ1-6 and V is TRBV30; TRBD1 aligns across 7 bases. Trimming took 4 bases from V and 0 from J; bases not matched to a gene: 6. The germline V gene has CDR1 GTSNPN and CDR2 SVGIG (reference sequence). This CDR3 comprises 16 residues. CDR3 bases: TGTGCCTGGAACAACAGGGGAAGCTCCTATAATTCACCCCTCCACTTT. Protein product: CAWNNRGSSYNSPLHF.

The chain recombines TRBV7-8 with TRBJ1-1; the D gene is possibly TRBD1 (5 bases). Trimming removed 5 bases at V and 4 bases at J, with 14 bases between. The CDR3 consists of 14 residues. Per germline, CDR1 SGHVS and CDR2 FQNEAQ. As DNA, the CDR3 is TGTGCCAGCAGCCCTACCAGGGTTGGCACTGAAGCTTTCTTT. Residues: CASSPTRVGTEAFF.

The rearrangement joins TRBV7-2 to TRBJ2-3, with D perhaps matching TRBD2 (6 bases). The CDR3 runs to 15 residues. The germline V gene encodes CDR1 SGHTA and CDR2 FQGNSA. Trimming removed 2 bases from V and 4 bases from J, with 13 bases in between. The CDR3 nucleotides read TGTGCCAGCAGCTTAAACGGGGGTAACCCAGATACGCAGTATTTT. Translated, it gives CASSLNGGNPDTQYF.

The chain combines TRBV9 with TRBJ1-2; a possible D gene is TRBD1 (5 bases). Trimming stripped 1 base from V and 2 bases from J, with 15 bases between. Germline lookup yields CDR1 SGDLS and CDR2 YYNGEE. This CDR3 has 16 amino acids. Here the CDR3 reads CASSVPPREANYGYTF. The CDR3 DNA reads as TGTGCCAGCAGCGTACCGCCCAGGGAGGCGAACTATGGCTACACCTTC.

This chain joins TRBV4-1 and TRBJ2-3, with D unresolved. Trimming stripped 3 bases from V and 3 bases from J, with 10 bases between. The V gene's germline CDR1 is MGHRA and CDR2 YSYEKL. The CDR3 runs 14 residues. Here the CDR3 reads CASSQSHRTDTQYF. The CDR3, as DNA: TGCGCCAGCAGCCAGAGTCATCGAACAGATACGCAGTATTTT.

This clone was detected only once. This rearrangement joins TRBV6-5 to TRBJ1-2, with TRBD1 as a possible D gene (5 bases). The CDR3 loop spans 14 amino acids. Trimming stripped 4 bases from V and 0 bases from J, with 9 bases between. Per the germline V gene, CDR1 is MNHEY and CDR2 is SVGAGI. The CDR3 nucleotides read TGTGCCAGCAGTTCGACAGCTGCTAACTATGGCTACACCTTC. Translating gives CASSSTAANYGYTF.

This clone was seen a single time. The chain employs TRBV28 and TRBJ1-5; 7 nucleotides align to TRBD1. There are 13 residues in the CDR3. Germline assignment: CDR1 MDHEN and CDR2 SYDVKM. J lost 11 bases, V lost 6 bases, and 10 bases had no gene match. The CDR3 sequence is CASSPGQPWAQHF. In nucleotides, the CDR3 is TGTGCCAGCAGCCCGGGACAGCCATGGGCCCAGCATTTT.

CDR3 in DNA: TGTGCCAGCAGCGGAGGTCTTCTAGCGGGGCTAACCGGGGAGCTGTTTTTT. Protein: CASSGGLLAGLTGELFF. The chain uses TRBV9 and TRBJ2-2; TRBD2 matches at 9 bases. The CDR3 spans 17 residues. J was trimmed by 5 bases and V by 3 bases; bases with no gene match: 11. Germline V gene data show CDR1 as SGDLS and CDR2 as YYNGEE.

This chain connects TRBV3-1 (or the pseudogene TRBV3-2) to TRBJ2-5, with D perhaps matching TRBD2 (6 bases). Germline V gene lookup returns CDR1 LGHDT and CDR2 YNNKEL (reference sequence). CDR3 length: 15 residues. Trimming took off 0 bases at V and 2 bases at J, with 10 bases between the two ends. The chain's CDR3 is CASSQDGGLQETQYF. The CDR3 nucleotides read TGTGCCAGCAGCCAAGATGGAGGGTTACAAGAGACCCAGTACTTC.